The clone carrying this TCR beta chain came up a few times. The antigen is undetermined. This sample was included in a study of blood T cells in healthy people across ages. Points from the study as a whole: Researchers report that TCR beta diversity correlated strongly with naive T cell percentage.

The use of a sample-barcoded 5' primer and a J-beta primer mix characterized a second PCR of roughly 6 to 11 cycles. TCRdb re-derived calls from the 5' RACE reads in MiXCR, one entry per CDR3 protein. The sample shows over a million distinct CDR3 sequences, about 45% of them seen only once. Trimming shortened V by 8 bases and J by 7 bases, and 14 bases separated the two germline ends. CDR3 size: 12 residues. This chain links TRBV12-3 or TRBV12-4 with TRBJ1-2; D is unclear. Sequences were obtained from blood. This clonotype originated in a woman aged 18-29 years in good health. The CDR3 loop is CASASRVFGYTF. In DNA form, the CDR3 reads TGTGCCAGCGCCTCCAGAGTCTTTGGCTACACCTTC.